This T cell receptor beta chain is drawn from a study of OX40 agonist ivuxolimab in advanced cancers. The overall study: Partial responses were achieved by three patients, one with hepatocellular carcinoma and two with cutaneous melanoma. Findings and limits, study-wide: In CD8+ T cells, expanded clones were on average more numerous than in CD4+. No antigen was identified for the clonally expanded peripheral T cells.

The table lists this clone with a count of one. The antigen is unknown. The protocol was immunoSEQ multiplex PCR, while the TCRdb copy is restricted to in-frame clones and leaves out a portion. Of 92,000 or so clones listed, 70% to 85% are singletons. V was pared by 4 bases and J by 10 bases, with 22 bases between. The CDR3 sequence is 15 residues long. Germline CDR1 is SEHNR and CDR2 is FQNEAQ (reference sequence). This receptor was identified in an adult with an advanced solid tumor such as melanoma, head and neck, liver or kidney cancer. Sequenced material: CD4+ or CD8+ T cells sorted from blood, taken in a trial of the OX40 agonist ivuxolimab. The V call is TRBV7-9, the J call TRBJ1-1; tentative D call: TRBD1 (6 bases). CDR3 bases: TGTGCCAGCAGCTCGGAACTCCTGACAGGTGGTATAGCTTTCTTT. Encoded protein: CASSSELLTGGIAFF.